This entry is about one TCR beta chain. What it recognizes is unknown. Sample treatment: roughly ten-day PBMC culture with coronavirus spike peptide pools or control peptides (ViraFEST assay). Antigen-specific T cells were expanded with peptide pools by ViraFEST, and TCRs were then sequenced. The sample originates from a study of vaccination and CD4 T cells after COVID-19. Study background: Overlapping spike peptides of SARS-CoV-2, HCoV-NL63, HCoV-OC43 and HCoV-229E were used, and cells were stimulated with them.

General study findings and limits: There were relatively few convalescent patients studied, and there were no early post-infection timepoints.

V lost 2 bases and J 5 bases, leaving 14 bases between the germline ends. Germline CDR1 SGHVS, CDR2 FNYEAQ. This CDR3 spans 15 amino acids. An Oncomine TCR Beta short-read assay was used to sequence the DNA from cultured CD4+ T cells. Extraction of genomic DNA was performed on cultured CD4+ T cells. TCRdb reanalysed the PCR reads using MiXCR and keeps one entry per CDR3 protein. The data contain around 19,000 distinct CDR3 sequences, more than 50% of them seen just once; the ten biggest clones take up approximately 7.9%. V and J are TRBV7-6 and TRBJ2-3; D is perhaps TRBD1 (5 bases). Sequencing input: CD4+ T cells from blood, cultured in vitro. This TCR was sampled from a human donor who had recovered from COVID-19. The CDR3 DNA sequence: TGTGCCAGCAGCTTAATCATGTCAGGGCAAGATACGCAGTATTTT. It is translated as CASSLIMSGQDTQYF.